This T cell receptor beta chain stems from a study of vaccination and CD4 T cells after COVID-19. Study-wide context: The post-COVID samples were taken a median approximately 100 days after diagnosis, anywhere from 35 to 161. Control cultures were supplied with a CEFX pool, an HIV-1 Nef pool, or no peptide at all.

The study sequenced cultured CD4+ T cell DNA using the Oncomine TCR Beta short-read assay. TCRdb redid the calling of the PCR reads with MiXCR, one entry per CDR3 protein. The sample has tens of thousands of distinct CDR3 sequences, under 65% seen once. The sample's treatment: roughly ten-day PBMC culture with coronavirus spike peptide pools or control peptides (ViraFEST assay). Study results and caveats: The median SARS-CoV-2-reactive clonotype number increased from around 19 to 38, without statistical significance.

The CDR3 contains 8 residues. The germline V gene encodes CDR1 SQVTM and CDR2 ANQGSEA. To note about this clonotype: The antigen is unknown. The junction differs from germline at one of its ends, possibly a read error.

The source of this sequence is a human donor who had recovered from COVID-19. The source material was CD4+ T cells from blood, cultured in vitro. The chain links TRBV29-1 to TRBJ1-1, with D perhaps TRBD1 (6 bases). CDR3 DNA: TGCAGCGTTCCAGGGGCCGTCTTT. Encoded protein: CSVPGAVF.